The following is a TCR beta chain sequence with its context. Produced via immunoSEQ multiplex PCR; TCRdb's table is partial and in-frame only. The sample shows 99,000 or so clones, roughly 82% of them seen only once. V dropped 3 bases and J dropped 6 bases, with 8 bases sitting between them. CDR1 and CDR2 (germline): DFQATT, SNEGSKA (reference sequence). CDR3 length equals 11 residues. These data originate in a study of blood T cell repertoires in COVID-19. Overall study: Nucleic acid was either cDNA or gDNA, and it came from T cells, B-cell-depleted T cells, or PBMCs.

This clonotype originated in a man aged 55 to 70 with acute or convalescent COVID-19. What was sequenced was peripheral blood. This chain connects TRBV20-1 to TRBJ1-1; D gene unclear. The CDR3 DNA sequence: TGCAGTGCTAGTGGGCTGCCTGAAGCTTTCTTT. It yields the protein CSASGLPEAFF.